This entry features one T cell receptor beta chain sequence. The record originates from a study of beta chain features in type 1 diabetes. Study summary: Analysis included around 99,000,000 sorted cells drawn from all samples.

Germline values: CDR1 SGDLS, CDR2 YYNGEE. The ends were cut back, 0 bases at V and 0 bases at J, with 9 bases in the middle. The CDR3 contains 15 residues. CD45RO/CCR7/CD25/CD127/CD95/CD27 sorting isolated CD4+ naive, central memory, regulatory and stem cell-like memory cells. What was sequenced were expressed TCRB transcripts, since all of the isolated RNA had been reverse transcribed. Profiled with immunoSEQ multiplex PCR; TCRdb holds only in-frame clones, not every one. The sample has around 500,000 clones, approximately 10% seen once. The sequence derives from a woman aged 18 to 35 in good health. The gene calls are TRBV9 and TRBJ2-5; D gene ambiguous. The sequenced sample consisted of naive CD4+ T cells from blood. In DNA form, the CDR3 reads TGTGCCAGCAGCGTAGGGTCCTTGAACCAAGAGACCCAGTACTTC. Translation gives CASSVGSLNQETQYF.